The 13 T cell receptor beta chains given below trace back to one sample, sequenced in a study of T cells in Graves' hyperthyroidism and ophthalmopathy. Researchers amplified the TCR beta CDR3 regions from RNA transcripts. TCR CDR3 regions were first amplified by RT-PCR with HTBI primers. From the multiplex PCR reads, TCRdb called clonotypes with MiXCR, one entry per CDR3 protein. Of around 420,000 distinct CDR3 sequences in the sample, 15% to 18% were seen once. The sequenced sample consisted of blood. These receptors came from a woman under 30 with Graves' hyperthyroidism.

Concerning this clonotype: A clone one base away is much larger, so this may be a read error. The chain employs TRBV6-1 and TRBJ1-6, with a weak D call TRBD1 (5 bases). This CDR3 contains 15 residues. The V gene lost 7 bases and the J gene lost 7 bases, with 17 bases spanning the gap. The germline CDR1 and CDR2 sequences are MNHNS and SASEGT. CDR3 amino acids: CASNSDGAWNSPLHF. The CDR3 DNA reads TGTGCCAGCAACTCGGACGGGGCTTGGAATTCACCCCTCCACTTT.

This clonotype was found many times. The chain joins TRBV7-3 to TRBJ2-5; 9 bases line up with TRBD1. Germline lookup yields CDR1 SGHTA and CDR2 FQGTGA. The V segment lost 5 bases and the J segment 5 bases; nucleotides outside the gene matches: 9. The CDR3 has 15 amino acids. CDR3 sequence reads: CASSDTGGAVETQYF. For the CDR3, the DNA is TGTGCCAGCAGCGATACAGGGGGCGCCGTGGAGACCCAGTACTTC.

The chain joins TRBV15 to TRBJ1-3; D remains ambiguous. The CDR3 length is 14 residues. Per the germline V gene, CDR1 is LNHNV and CDR2 is YYDKDF (reference sequence). Trimming cost V 2 bases and J 0 bases, with 5 bases left between them. CDR3 sequence (DNA): TGTGCCACCAGCAGACGAAGCTCTGGAAACACCATATATTTT. Translation gives CATSRRSSGNTIYF.

This clonotype appeared many times. This chain joins TRBV20-1 and TRBJ2-5, with 11 bases lining up with TRBD2. The V and J ends lost 5 bases and 4 bases, in that order; junction bases with no gene match: 6. Germline assignment: CDR1 DFQATT and CDR2 SNEGSKA (reference sequence). The CDR3 contains 14 residues. Here the CDR3 DNA reads TGCAGTGCTTTTAGCGGGGGGGGGGGAGAGACCCAGTACTTC. Translation gives CSAFSGGGGETQYF.

This clonotype was counted only a few times. The rearrangement links TRBV5-6 to TRBJ2-1, with a tentative D call TRBD2 (6 bases). Germline CDR1 is SGHDT and CDR2 is YYEEEE. The V and J ends lost 4 bases and 7 bases respectively, with 15 bases between them. The CDR3 totals 14 residues. As DNA, the CDR3 is TGTGCCAGCAGCCTCAACGCGGGATTAAATGAGCAGTTCTTC. Protein product: CASSLNAGLNEQFF.

The genes are TRBV4-1 and TRBJ1-3; 8 bases align to TRBD1. CDR1 and CDR2 (germline): MGHRA, YSYEKL. Germline trimming cut 4 bases from V and 0 bases from J; bases unmatched to any gene: 8. The length of the CDR3 is 17 residues. CDR3 bases: TGCGCCAGCAGCCTAGTGACAGGGGCGTTCTCTGGAAACACCATATATTTT. This codes for CASSLVTGAFSGNTIYF.

The rearrangement joins TRBV3-1 to TRBJ2-3; no reliable D call. Trimming pared 4 bases from V and 2 bases from J, leaving 10 bases between. The CDR3 length is 14 residues. Germline V gene sequence: CDR1 LGHDT, CDR2 YNNKEL (reference sequence). The CDR3 DNA is TGTGCCAGCAGCCCCCGTGGAAACACAGATACGCAGTATTTT. This sequence encodes CASSPRGNTDTQYF.

In the case of this clonotype: One junction end disagrees with the germline gene, perhaps due to a read error. The chain has TRBV6-1 and TRBJ1-1; D uncertain. The CDR3 is 15 residues long. Germline CDR1 is MNHNS and CDR2 is SASEGT. CDR3 loop: CASSGERAMNTEAFF. Here the CDR3 DNA reads TGCGCCAGCAGCGGCGAGAGGGCAATGAACACTGAAGCTTTCTTT.

The chain joins TRBV7-7 to TRBJ2-3, with TRBD2 matching 7 bases. V shed 0 bases and J 2 bases; nucleotides not matched to a gene: 2. Germline loops: CDR1 SSHAT, CDR2 FNYEAQ (reference sequence). CDR3 length equals 15 residues. CDR3 nucleotides: TGTGCCAGCAGCTTAGCGGGAGGGGACACAGATACGCAGTATTTT. The encoded protein is CASSLAGGDTDTQYF.

This clonotype appeared many times. This chain uses TRBV7-3 with TRBJ1-4; tentatively, D is TRBD1 (6 bases). CDR1 is SGHTA and CDR2 is FQGTGA in the germline V gene. This CDR3 is 14 amino acids long. Trimming took off 5 bases at V and 8 bases at J, with 15 bases between the two ends. CDR3 DNA sequence: TGTGCCAGCAGCCTTACAGGGAGGGCGGAAAAACTGTTTTTT. Amino acids: CASSLTGRAEKLFF.

Only a few counts were recorded for this clonotype. The chain has TRBV20-1 and TRBJ2-2, with D uncertain. With 5 bases removed from V and 2 bases from J, the gap between germline ends came to 15 bases. This CDR3 is 15 amino acids long. The germline CDR1 and CDR2 sequences are DFQATT and SNEGSKA (reference sequence). CDR3 protein: CSAQRADPNTGELFF. CDR3 sequence (DNA): TGCAGTGCTCAAAGGGCAGATCCCAACACCGGGGAGCTGTTTTTT.

The rearrangement uses TRBV2 and TRBJ2-7; 7 bases map to TRBD2. CDR3 length: 14 amino acids. Germline CDR1 SNHLY, CDR2 FYNNEI. V shed 5 bases, J shed 2 bases, and the junction held 6 bases outside the gene matches. The CDR3 nucleotides read TGTGCCAGCAGTCGACGGGACTATGCCTACGAGCAGTACTTC. It specifies CASSRRDYAYEQYF. The full variable domain, in which reference TRBV2 and TRBJ2-7 provide the parts outside the CDR3, is EPEVTQTPSHQVTQMGQEVILRCVPISNHLYFYWYRQILGQKVEFLVSFYNNEISEKSEIFDDQFSVERPDGSNFTLKIRSTKLEDSAMYFCASSRRDYAYEQYFGPGTRLTVT.

CDR3 residues: CASSSRTAQNYGYTF. In DNA form, the CDR3 reads TGTGCCAGTAGTTCCCGGACAGCTCAGAACTATGGCTACACCTTC. The chain combines TRBV19 with TRBJ1-2, with D tentatively TRBD1 (6 bases). Germline CDR1 LNHDA, CDR2 SQIVND (reference sequence). Between the trimmed V and J ends, which lost 5 bases and 2 bases, there was a span of 15 bases. The CDR3 has 15 amino acids. Combining the CDR3 with reference TRBV19 and TRBJ1-2 gives the whole variable domain DGGITQSPKYLFRKEGQNVTLSCEQNLNHDAMYWYRQDPGQGLRLIYYSQIVNDFQKGDIAEGYSVSREKKESFPLTVTSAQKNPTAFYLCASSSRTAQNYGYTFGSGTRLTVV.